The following is a T cell receptor beta chain sequence with its context. Trimming removed 0 bases at V and 6 bases at J, with 6 bases between. There are 14 residues in the CDR3. Per germline, CDR1 SNHLY and CDR2 FYNNEI. The data belong to a study of blood T cell repertoires in COVID-19. Turning to the study itself: The samples span acute and convalescent COVID-19 from the United States, Italy and Spain. The analysed material was cDNA or gDNA that came from T cells, B-cell-depleted T cells, or PBMCs.

Recruits, aged about 18 to 100 years, lived in 20 to 30 US areas. Authors' processing steps: Amplification of reference gene primers provided the estimated nucleated cell counts. Clones were sequenced by immunoSEQ multiplex PCR, and TCRdb holds only the in-frame ones, with some missing. D and trimming come from the DNA, and the V and J calls and clone size come from that table. Counted here are around 300,000 clones, roughly nine tenths occurring once; the ten biggest clones make up more than 1.5%. Sequencing used PBMCs or T cells enriched from blood (not recorded which). The sequence derives from a woman in her sixties who had recovered from COVID-19. The chain recombines TRBV2 with TRBJ1-6, with unresolved D. This chain's CDR3 is CASSEATVNSPLHF. The CDR3 nucleotides are TGTGCCAGCAGTGAAGCTACAGTTAATTCACCCCTCCACTTT. Based on the CDR3 plus reference TRBV2 and TRBJ1-6, the full variable domain is EPEVTQTPSHQVTQMGQEVILRCVPISNHLYFYWYRQILGQKVEFLVSFYNNEISEKSEIFDDQFSVERPDGSNFTLKIRSTKLEDSAMYFCASSEATVNSPLHFGNGTRLTVT.